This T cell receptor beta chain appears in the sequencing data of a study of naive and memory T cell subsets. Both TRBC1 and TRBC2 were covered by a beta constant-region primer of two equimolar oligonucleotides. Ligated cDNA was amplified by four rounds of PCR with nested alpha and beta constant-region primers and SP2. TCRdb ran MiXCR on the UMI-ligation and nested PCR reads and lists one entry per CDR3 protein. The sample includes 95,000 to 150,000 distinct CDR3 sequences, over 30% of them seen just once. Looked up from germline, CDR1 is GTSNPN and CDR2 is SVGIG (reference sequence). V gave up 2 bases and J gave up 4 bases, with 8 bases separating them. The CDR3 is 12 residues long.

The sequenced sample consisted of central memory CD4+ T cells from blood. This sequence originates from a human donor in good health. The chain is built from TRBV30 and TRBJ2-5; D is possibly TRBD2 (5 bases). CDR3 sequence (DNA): TGTGCCTGGAGTCGACTAACAGAGACCCAGTACTTC. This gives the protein CAWSRLTETQYF.